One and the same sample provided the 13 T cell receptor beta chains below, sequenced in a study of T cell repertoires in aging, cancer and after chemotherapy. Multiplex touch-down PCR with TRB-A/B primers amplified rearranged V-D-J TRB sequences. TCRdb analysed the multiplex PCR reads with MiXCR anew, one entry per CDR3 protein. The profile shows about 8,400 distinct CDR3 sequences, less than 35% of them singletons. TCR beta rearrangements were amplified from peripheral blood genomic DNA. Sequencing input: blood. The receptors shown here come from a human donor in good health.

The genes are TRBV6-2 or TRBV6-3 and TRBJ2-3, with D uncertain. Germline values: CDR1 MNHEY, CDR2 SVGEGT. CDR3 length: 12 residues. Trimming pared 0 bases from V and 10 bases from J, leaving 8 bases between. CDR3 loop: CASSYSSPSQYF. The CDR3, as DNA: TGTGCCAGCAGTTACTCCTCCCCCTCGCAGTATTTT.

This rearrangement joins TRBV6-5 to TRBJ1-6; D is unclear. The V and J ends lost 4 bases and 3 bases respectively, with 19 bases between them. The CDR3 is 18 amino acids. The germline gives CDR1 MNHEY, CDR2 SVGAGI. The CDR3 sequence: CASSSSSTIRNYNSPLHF. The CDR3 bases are TGTGCCAGCAGTTCCTCCTCAACGATTCGTAACTATAATTCACCCCTCCACTTT.

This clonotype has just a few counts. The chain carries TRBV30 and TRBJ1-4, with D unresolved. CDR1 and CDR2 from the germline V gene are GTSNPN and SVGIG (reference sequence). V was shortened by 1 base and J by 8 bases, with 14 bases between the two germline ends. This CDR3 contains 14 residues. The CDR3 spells CAWSGVTGDEKLFF. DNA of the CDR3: TGTGCCTGGAGTGGAGTGACGGGTGACGAAAAACTGTTTTTT.

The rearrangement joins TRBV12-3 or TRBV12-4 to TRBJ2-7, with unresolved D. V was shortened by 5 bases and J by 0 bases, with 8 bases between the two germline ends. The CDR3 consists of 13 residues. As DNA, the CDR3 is TGTGCCAGCAGTCCCTTTAGCTCCTACGAGCAGTACTTC. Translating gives CASSPFSSYEQYF.

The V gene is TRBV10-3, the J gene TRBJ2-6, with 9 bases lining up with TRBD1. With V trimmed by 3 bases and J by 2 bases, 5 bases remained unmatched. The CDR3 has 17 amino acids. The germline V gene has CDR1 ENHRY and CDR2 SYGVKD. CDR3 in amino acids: CAISDVRDRAGANVLTF. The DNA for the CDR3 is TGTGCCATCAGTGACGTCCGGGACAGGGCTGGGGCCAACGTCCTGACTTTC.

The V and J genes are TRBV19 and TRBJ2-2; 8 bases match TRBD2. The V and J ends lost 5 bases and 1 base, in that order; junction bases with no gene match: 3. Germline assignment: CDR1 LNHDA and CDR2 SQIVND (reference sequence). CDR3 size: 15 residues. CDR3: CASSRGGLNTGELFF. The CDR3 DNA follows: TGTGCCAGTAGTCGGGGGGGACTGAACACCGGGGAGCTGTTTTTT.

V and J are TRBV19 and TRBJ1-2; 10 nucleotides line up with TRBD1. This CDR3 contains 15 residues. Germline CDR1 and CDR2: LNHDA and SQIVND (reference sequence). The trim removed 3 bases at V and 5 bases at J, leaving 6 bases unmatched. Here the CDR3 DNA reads TGTGCCAGTAGTATCGACGGACAGGGGGGGTATGGCTACACCTTC. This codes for CASSIDGQGGYGYTF.

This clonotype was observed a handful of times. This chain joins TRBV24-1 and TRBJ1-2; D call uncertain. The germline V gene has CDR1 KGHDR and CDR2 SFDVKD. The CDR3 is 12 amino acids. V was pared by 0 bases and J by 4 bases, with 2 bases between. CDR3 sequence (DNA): TGTGCCACCAGTGATTTGACCTATGGCTACACCTTC. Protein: CATSDLTYGYTF.

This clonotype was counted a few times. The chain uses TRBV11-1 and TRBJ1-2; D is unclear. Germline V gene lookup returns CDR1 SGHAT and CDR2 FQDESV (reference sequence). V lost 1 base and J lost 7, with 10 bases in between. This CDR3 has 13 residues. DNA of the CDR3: TGTGCCAGCAGCTTAGGACAATCCGGTGGCTACACCTTC. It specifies CASSLGQSGGYTF.

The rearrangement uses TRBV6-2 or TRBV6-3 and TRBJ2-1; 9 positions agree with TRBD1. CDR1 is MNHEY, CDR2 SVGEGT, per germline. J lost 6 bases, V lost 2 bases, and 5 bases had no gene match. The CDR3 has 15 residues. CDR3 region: CASSYPGQGTNEQFF. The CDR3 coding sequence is TGTGCCAGCAGTTACCCGGGACAGGGTACCAATGAGCAGTTCTTC.

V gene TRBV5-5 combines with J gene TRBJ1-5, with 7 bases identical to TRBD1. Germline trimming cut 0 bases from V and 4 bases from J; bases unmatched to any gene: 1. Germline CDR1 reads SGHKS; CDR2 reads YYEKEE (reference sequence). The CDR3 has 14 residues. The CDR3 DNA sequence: TGTGCCAGCAGCTTGGACAGGGGAAATCAGCCCCAGCATTTT. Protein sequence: CASSLDRGNQPQHF.

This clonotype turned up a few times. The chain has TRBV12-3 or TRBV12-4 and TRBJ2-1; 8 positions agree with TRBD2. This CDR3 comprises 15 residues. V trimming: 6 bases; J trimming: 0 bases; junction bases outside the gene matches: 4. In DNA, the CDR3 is TGTGCCAGCAGCCGACTAGCGCGCTCCTACAATGAGCAGTTCTTC. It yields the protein CASSRLARSYNEQFF.

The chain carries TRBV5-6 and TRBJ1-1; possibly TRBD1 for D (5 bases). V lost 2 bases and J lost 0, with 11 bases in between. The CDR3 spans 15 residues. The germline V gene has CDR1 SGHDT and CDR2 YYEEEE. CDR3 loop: CASSLSSGMNTEAFF. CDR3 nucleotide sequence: TGTGCCAGCAGCTTAAGTTCAGGGATGAACACTGAAGCTTTCTTT.